One and the same sample provided the 16 T cell receptor beta chains below, sequenced in a study of T cells in Graves' hyperthyroidism and ophthalmopathy. The TCR beta CDR3 regions underwent amplification using RNA transcripts as the source. The HTBI primer set was used in a first-round RT-PCR of the TCR CDR3. TCRdb fed the multiplex PCR reads into MiXCR, producing one record per CDR3 protein. The repertoire holds 350,000 to 400,000 distinct CDR3 sequences, with more than 13% as singletons. The specimen was blood. All receptors derive from a woman younger than 45 with Graves' hyperthyroidism.

This chain links TRBV6-1 with TRBJ2-3; the match to TRBD1 covers 8 bases. Germline V gene sequence: CDR1 MNHNS, CDR2 SASEGT. The CDR3 runs 14 residues. The J segment lost 2 bases and the V segment lost 6 bases, leaving 4 bases of the junction unmatched. The CDR3 DNA sequence: TGTGCCAGCAGGTTGGACAGGGACACAGATACGCAGTATTTT. This gives the protein CASRLDRDTDTQYF.

This clonotype was detected a few times. This chain's CDR3 is CASSESRYEQFF. In DNA, the CDR3 is TGTGCCAGCAGTGAGAGTAGATATGAGCAGTTCTTC. The genes are TRBV25-1 and TRBJ2-1, with D uncertain. With 3 bases removed from V and 8 bases from J, the gap between germline ends came to 8 bases. This CDR3 contains 12 residues. The germline V gene encodes CDR1 MGHDK and CDR2 SYGVNS.

The V call is TRBV27, the J call TRBJ2-1; D call uncertain. This CDR3 is 15 amino acids long. Trimming left V 8 bases short and J 5 bases short, with 19 bases between. CDR1 MNHEY and CDR2 SMNVEV come from the germline V gene (reference sequence). The CDR3: CASLLLGPNNNEQFF. The CDR3 DNA follows: TGTGCCAGCCTCCTCCTGGGCCCTAATAACAATGAGCAGTTCTTC.

This clonotype has at least ten counts. The chain uses TRBV3-1 and TRBJ1-3; TRBD1 might be the D (6 bases). Trimming stripped 0 bases from V and 2 bases from J, with 8 bases between. Germline lookup yields CDR1 LGHDT and CDR2 YNNKEL (reference sequence). The CDR3 is made up of 15 amino acids. CDR3 protein: CASSQDPGAGNTIYF. The CDR3 nucleotides read TGTGCCAGCAGCCAAGATCCAGGGGCTGGAAACACCATATATTTT.

This clonotype has at least ten counts. The rearrangement joins TRBV28 to TRBJ2-2; D call uncertain. This CDR3 comprises 13 residues. Trimming shortened V by 4 bases and J by 4 bases, and 7 bases separated the two germline ends. Germline CDR1 reads MDHEN; CDR2 reads SYDVKM. The CDR3 bases are TGTGCCAGCAGTTACGCCGCCACCGGGGAGCTGTTTTTT. Amino acid sequence: CASSYAATGELFF. Filled out from reference TRBV28 and TRBJ2-2, the complete variable domain reads DVKVTQSSRYLVKRTGEKVFLECVQDMDHENMFWYRQDPGLGLRLIYFSYDVKMKEKGDIPEGYSVSREKKERFSLILESASTNQTSMYLCASSYAATGELFFGEGSRLTVL.

This clonotype has only a few counts. The V call is TRBV29-1, the J call TRBJ2-1, with D tentatively TRBD2 (6 bases). CDR1 is SQVTM, CDR2 ANQGSEA, per germline. The CDR3 runs 16 residues. Trimming shortened V by 4 bases and J by 0 bases, and 16 bases separated the two germline ends. CDR3 amino acids: CSVVGGEAGSYNEQFF. In nucleotides, the CDR3 is TGCAGCGTTGTGGGCGGGGAGGCAGGCTCCTACAATGAGCAGTTCTTC.

This rearrangement joins TRBV7-3 to TRBJ2-1; perhaps TRBD2 as D (6 bases). This CDR3 contains 16 residues. Trimming took off 3 bases at V and 5 bases at J, with 17 bases between the two ends. Germline-derived CDR1 and CDR2 are SGHTA and FQGTGA. For the CDR3, the DNA is TGTGCCAGCAGCTTTCCCCCCGGGGGTTACAACAATGAGCAGTTCTTC. It codes for CASSFPPGGYNNEQFF. Together with reference TRBV7-3 and TRBJ2-1, the CDR3 gives the full variable domain: GAGVSQTPSNKVTEKGKYVELRCDPISGHTALYWYRQSLGQGPEFLIYFQGTGAADDSGLPNDRFFAVRPEGSVSTLKIQRTERGDSAVYLCASSFPPGGYNNEQFFGPGTRLTVL.

This chain links TRBV10-3 with TRBJ1-1; 8 bases agree with TRBD1. The CDR3 runs 15 residues. Germline-derived CDR1 and CDR2 are ENHRY and SYGVKD. With V trimmed by 6 bases and J by 4 bases, 10 bases remained unmatched. The CDR3 spells CAISGQGLGGTEAFF. DNA of the CDR3: TGTGCCATCAGCGGACAGGGCCTTGGGGGCACTGAAGCTTTCTTT.

This clonotype turned up a few times. This sequence joins TRBV5-5 and TRBJ2-1; TRBD2 matches 8 bases. The CDR3 covers 16 residues. From germline, CDR1 is SGHKS and CDR2 YYEKEE (reference sequence). The ends lost 0 bases at V and 4 bases at J; junction bases unmatched: 6. Here the CDR3 reads CASSLDRAGGYNEQFF. As DNA, the CDR3 is TGTGCCAGCAGCTTGGATCGCGCGGGAGGTTACAATGAGCAGTTCTTC.

The chain links TRBV24-1 to TRBJ2-2, with D tentatively TRBD2 (6 bases). The CDR3 runs to 15 residues. From germline, CDR1 is KGHDR and CDR2 SFDVKD. V lost 6 bases and J lost 6, with 16 bases in between. CDR3 residues: CATSNRRAGSGELFF. The CDR3 region has the DNA TGTGCCACCAGTAATCGGAGGGCCGGGTCCGGGGAGCTGTTTTTT.

The chain employs TRBV13 and TRBJ2-3; 10 nucleotides align to TRBD2. Germline CDR1 PRHDT, CDR2 FYEKMQ (reference sequence). Losses at the gene ends were 4 bases for V and 2 bases for J; bases not matched to a gene: 6. The CDR3 runs 16 residues. The CDR3 DNA follows: TGTGCCAGCAGCTCAAGAGGACTAGCGGACACAGATACGCAGTATTTT. Its protein product is CASSSRGLADTDTQYF.

V gene TRBV28 combines with J gene TRBJ2-7; no definite D call. Trimming shortened V by 5 bases and J by 0 bases, and 14 bases separated the two germline ends. The CDR3 extends over 15 amino acids. Germline loops: CDR1 MDHEN, CDR2 SYDVKM. The CDR3 sequence is CASSPLIRSSYEQYF. In nucleotides, the CDR3 is TGTGCCAGCAGTCCCTTGATCAGGAGCTCCTACGAGCAGTACTTC.

This clonotype showed up many times. V and J are TRBV2 and TRBJ1-2, with unresolved D. The CDR3 is 17 residues long. V lost 7 bases and J 2 bases, leaving 23 bases between the germline ends. In germline, CDR1 is SNHLY, CDR2 FYNNEI. CDR3 amino acids: CASTIPLSGIKNYGYTF. The CDR3 bases are TGTGCCAGCACGATCCCCCTTTCGGGAATTAAGAACTATGGCTACACCTTC.

This clonotype was counted at least ten times. This chain uses TRBV28 with TRBJ2-3, with 8 bases aligning to TRBD2. The J segment lost 1 base and the V segment lost 5 bases, leaving 11 bases of the junction unmatched. The CDR3 extends over 17 amino acids. Germline V CDR1 and CDR2: MDHEN, SYDVKM. In nucleotides, the CDR3 is TGTGCCAGCAGTCCCGCGTGGCGGGAGGATCGCACAGATACGCAGTATTTT. Encoded protein: CASSPAWREDRTDTQYF.

CDR3 residues: CSVEGGAYEQYF. In nucleotides, the CDR3 is TGCAGCGTTGAGGGGGGCGCCTACGAGCAGTACTTC. The V call is TRBV29-1, the J call TRBJ2-7; either TRBD1 or TRBD2 may supply D (6 bases each). The germline V gene encodes CDR1 SQVTM and CDR2 ANQGSEA. V was pared by 3 bases and J by 2 bases, with 8 bases between. This CDR3 comprises 12 residues.

The CDR3 nucleotides are TGTGCCAGCAGGGAAGACAACCTGAACACCGGGGAGCTGTTTTTT. This codes for CASREDNLNTGELFF. The V gene is TRBV28, the J gene TRBJ2-2; D remains unclear. V was trimmed by 6 bases and J by 1 base, leaving 12 bases between them. The CDR3 spans 15 residues. Germline CDR1 is MDHEN and CDR2 is SYDVKM.